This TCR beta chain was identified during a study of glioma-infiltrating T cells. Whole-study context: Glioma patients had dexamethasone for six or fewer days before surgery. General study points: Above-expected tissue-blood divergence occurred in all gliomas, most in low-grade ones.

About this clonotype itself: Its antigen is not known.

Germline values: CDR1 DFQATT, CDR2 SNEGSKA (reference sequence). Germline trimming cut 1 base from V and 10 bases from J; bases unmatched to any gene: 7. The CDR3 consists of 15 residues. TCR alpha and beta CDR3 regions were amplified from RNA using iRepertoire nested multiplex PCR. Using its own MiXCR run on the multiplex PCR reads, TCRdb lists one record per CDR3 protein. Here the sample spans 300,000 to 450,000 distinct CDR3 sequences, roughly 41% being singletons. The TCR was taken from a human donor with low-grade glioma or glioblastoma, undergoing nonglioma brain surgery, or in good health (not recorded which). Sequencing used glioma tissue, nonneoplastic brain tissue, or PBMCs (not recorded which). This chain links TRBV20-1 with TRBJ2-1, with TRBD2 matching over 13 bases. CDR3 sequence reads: CSARVGLAGVGEQFF. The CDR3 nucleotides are TGCAGTGCTAGAGTAGGACTAGCGGGAGTCGGGGAGCAGTTCTTC.